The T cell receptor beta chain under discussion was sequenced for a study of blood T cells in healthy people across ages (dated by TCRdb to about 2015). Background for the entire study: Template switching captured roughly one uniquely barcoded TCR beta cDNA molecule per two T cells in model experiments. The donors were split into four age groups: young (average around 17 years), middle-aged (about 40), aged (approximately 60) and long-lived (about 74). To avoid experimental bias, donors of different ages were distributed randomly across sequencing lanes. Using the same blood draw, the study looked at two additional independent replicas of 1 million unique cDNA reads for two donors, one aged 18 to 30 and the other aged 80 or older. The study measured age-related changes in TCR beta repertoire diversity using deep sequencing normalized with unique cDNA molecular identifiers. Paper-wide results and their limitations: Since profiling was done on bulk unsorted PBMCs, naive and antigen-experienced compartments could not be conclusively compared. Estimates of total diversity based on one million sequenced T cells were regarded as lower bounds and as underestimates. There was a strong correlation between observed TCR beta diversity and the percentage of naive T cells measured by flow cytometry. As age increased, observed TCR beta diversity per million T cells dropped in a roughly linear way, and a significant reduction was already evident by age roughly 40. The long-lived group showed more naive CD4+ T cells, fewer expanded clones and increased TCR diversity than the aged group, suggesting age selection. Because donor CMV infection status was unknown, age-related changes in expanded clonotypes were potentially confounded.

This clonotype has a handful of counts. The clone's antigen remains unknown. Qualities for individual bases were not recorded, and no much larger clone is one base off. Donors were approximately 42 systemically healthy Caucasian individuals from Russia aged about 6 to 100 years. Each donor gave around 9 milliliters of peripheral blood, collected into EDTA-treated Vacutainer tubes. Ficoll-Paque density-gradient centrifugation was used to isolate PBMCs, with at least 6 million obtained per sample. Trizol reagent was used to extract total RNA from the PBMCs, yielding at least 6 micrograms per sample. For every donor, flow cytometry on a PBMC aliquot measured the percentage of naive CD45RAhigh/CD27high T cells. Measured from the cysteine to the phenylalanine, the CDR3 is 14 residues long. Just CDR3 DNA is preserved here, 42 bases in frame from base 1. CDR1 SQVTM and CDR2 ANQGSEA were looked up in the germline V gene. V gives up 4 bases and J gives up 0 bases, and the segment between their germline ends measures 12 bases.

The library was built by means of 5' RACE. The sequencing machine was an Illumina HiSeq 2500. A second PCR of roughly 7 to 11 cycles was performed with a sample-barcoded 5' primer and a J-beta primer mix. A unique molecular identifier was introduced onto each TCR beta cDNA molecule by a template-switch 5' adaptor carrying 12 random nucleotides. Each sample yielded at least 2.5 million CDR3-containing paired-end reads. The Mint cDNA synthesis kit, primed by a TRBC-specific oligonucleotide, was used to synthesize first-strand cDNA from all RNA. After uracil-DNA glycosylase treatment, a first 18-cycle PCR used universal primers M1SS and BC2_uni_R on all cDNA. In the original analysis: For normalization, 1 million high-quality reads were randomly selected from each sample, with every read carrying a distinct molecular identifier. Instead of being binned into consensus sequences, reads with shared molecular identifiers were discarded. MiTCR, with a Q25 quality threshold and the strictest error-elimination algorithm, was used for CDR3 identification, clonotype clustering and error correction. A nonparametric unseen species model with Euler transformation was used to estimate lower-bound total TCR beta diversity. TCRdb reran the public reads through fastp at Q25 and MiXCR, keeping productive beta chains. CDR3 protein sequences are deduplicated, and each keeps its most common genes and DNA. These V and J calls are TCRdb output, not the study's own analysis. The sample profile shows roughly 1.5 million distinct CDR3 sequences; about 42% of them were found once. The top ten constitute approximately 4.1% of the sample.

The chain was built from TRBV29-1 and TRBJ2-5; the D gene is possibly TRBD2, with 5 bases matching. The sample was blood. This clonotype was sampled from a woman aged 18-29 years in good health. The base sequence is TGCAGCGTTGCCCCTACTAGTTACCAAGAGACCCAGTACTTC. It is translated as CSVAPTSYQETQYF.